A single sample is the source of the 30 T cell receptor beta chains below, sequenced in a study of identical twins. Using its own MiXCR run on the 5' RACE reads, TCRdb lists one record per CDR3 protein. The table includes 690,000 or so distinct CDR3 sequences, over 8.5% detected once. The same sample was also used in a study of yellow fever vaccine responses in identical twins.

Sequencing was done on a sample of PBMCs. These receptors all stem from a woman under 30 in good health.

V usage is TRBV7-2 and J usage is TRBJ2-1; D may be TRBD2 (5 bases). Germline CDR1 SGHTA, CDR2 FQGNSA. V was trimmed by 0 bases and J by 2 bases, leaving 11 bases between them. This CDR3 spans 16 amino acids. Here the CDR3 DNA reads TGTGCCAGCAGCTTAGCTTCGGTGGGAGCCTACAATGAGCAGTTCTTC. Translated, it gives CASSLASVGAYNEQFF.

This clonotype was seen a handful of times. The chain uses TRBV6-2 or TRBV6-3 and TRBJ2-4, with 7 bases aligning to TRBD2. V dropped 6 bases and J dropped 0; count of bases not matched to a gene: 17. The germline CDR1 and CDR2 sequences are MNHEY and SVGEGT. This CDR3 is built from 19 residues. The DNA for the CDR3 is TGTGCCAGCAGACTACCTGGGGAGCGGGGTCCCTTAGCCAAAAACATTCAGTACTTC. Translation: CASRLPGERGPLAKNIQYF.

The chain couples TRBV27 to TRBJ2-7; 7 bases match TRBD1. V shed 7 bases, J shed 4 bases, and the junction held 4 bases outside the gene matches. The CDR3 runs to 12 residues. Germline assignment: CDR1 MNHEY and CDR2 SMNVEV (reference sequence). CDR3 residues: CASNNRGYEQYF. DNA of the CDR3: TGTGCCAGCAACAACAGGGGTTACGAGCAGTACTTC.

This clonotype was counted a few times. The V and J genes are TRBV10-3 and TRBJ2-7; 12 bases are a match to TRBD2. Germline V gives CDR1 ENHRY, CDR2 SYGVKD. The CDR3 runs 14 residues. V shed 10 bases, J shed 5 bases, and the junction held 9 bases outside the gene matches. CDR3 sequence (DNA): TGTGCCACCCTGCTAGCGGGGGGGTCGAACGAGCAGTACTTC. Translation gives CATLLAGGSNEQYF.

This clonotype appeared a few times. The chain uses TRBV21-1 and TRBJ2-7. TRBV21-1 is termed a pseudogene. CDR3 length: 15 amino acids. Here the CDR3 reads CASSKGGRSVGEQYF. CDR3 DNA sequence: TGTGCCAGCAGCAAAGGAGGACGTTCTGTGGGGGAGCAGTACTTC.

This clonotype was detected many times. The CDR3 bases are TGTGCCAGCAGCTTGGAATTCGGCTACGAGCAGTACTTC. Translation gives CASSLEFGYEQYF. The chain couples TRBV7-9 to TRBJ2-7, with unresolved D. The germline V gene has CDR1 SEHNR and CDR2 FQNEAQ (reference sequence). This CDR3 has 13 amino acids. V lost 3 bases and J 3 bases, leaving 9 bases between the germline ends.

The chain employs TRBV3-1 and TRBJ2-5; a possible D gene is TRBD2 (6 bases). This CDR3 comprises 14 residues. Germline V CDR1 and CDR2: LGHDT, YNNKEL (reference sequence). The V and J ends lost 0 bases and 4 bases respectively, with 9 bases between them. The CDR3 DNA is TGTGCCAGCAGCCAAGAAACGCGGGGAGAGACCCAGTACTTC. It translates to CASSQETRGETQYF.

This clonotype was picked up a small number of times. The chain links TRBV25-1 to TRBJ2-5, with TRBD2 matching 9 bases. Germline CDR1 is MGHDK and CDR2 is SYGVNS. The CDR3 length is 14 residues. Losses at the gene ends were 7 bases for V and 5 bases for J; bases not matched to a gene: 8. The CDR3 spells CASTLSGGGETQYF. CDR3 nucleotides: TGTGCCAGCACCCTTAGCGGGGGAGGGGAGACCCAGTACTTC.

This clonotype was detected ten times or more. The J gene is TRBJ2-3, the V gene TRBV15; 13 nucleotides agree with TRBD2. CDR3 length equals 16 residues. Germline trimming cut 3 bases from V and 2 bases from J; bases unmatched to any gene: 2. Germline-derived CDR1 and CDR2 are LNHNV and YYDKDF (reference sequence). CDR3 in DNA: TGTGCCACCAGCAGTGGGACTAGCGGGAACACAGATACGCAGTATTTT. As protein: CATSSGTSGNTDTQYF.

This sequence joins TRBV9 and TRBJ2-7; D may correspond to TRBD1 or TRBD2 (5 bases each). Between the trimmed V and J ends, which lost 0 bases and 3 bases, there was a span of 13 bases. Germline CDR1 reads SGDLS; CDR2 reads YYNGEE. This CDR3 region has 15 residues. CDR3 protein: CASSVDEGPLYEQYF. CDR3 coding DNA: TGTGCCAGCAGCGTAGATGAGGGACCTCTCTACGAGCAGTACTTC.

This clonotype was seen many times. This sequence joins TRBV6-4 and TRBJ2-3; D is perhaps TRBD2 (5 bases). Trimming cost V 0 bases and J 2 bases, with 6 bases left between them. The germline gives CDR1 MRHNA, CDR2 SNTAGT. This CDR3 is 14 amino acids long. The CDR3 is CASSDSGDTDTQYF. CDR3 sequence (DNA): TGTGCCAGCAGTGACTCCGGGGACACAGATACGCAGTATTTT.

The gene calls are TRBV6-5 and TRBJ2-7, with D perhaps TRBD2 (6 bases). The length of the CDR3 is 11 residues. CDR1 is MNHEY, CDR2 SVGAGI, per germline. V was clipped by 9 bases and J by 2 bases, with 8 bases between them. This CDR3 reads CASGTPYEQYF. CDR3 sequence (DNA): TGTGCCAGTGGGACTCCCTACGAGCAGTACTTC.

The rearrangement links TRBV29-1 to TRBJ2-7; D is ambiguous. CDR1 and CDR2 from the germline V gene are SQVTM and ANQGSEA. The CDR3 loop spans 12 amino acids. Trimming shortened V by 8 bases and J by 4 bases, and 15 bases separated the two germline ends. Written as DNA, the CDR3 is TGCAGCTACCTAACGAACAGATACGAGCAGTACTTC. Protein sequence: CSYLTNRYEQYF.

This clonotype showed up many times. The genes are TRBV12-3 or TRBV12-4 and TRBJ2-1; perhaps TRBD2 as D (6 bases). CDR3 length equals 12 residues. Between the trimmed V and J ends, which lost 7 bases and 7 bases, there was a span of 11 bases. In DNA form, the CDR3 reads TGTGCCAGCAACGGGGGAGGAAATGAGCAGTTCTTC. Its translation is CASNGGGNEQFF.

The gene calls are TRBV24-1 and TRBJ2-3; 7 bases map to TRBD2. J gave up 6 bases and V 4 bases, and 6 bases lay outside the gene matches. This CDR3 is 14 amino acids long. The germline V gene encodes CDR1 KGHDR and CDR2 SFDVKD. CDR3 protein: CATSEAGAGDTQYF. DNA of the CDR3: TGTGCCACCAGTGAGGCGGGAGCGGGGGATACGCAGTATTTT.

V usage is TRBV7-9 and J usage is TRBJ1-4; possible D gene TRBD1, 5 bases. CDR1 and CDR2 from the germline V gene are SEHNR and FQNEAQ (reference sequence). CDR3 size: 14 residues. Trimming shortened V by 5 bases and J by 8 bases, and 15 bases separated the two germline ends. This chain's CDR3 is CASSGSGLREKLFF. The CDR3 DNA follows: TGTGCCAGCAGCGGATCAGGGTTGCGGGAAAAACTGTTTTTT.

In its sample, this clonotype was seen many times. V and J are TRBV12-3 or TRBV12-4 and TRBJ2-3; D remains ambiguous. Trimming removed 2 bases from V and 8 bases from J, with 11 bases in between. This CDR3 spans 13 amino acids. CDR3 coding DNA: TGTGCCAGCAGTTTAATTTCAGTGGGTACGCAGTATTTT. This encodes CASSLISVGTQYF.

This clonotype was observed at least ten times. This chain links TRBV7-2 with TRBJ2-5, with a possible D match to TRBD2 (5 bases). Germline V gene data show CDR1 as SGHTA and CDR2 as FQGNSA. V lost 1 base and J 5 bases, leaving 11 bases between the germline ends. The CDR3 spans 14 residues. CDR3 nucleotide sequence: TGTGCCAGCAGCTTAGGAGGGAACGCCGAGACCCAGTACTTC. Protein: CASSLGGNAETQYF.

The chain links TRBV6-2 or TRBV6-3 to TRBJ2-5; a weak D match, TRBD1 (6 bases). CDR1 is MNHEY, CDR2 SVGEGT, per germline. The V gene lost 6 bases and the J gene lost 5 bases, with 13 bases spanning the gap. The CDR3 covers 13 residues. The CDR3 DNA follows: TGTGCCAGCAGAACAGGGAATGAGGAGACCCAGTACTTC. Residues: CASRTGNEETQYF.

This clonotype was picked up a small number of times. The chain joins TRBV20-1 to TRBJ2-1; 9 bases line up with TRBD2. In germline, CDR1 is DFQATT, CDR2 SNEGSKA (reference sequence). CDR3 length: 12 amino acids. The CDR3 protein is CTAGGMLDEQFF. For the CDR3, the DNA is TGCACCGCGGGGGGGATGCTGGATGAGCAGTTCTTC.

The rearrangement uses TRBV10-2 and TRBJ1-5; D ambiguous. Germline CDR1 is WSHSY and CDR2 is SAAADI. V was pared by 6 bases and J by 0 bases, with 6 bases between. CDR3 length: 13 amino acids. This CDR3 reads CASRELSNQPQHF. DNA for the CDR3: TGCGCCAGCAGGGAACTTAGCAATCAGCCCCAGCATTTT.

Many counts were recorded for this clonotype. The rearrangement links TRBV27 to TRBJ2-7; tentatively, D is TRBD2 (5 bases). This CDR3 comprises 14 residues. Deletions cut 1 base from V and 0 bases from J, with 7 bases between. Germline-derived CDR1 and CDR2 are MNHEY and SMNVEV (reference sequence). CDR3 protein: CASSLFGSSYEQYF. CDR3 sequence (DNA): TGTGCCAGCAGTTTATTTGGGAGCTCCTACGAGCAGTACTTC.

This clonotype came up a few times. In DNA form, the CDR3 reads TGTGCCAGCACCACGACAGCTAACACTGAAGCTTTCTTT. Residues: CASTTTANTEAFF. This chain connects TRBV11-2 to TRBJ1-1; possible D gene TRBD1, 5 bases. Trimming took off 7 bases at V and 2 bases at J, with 11 bases between the two ends. CDR1 is SGHAT, CDR2 FQNNGV, per germline. The CDR3 has 13 residues.

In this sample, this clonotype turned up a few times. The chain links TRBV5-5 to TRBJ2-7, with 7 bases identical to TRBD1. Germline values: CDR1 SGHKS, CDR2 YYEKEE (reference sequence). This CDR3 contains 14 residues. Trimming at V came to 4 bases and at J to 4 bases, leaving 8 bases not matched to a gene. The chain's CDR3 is CASSPPTGMYEQYF. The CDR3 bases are TGTGCCAGCAGCCCACCGACAGGGATGTACGAGCAGTACTTC.

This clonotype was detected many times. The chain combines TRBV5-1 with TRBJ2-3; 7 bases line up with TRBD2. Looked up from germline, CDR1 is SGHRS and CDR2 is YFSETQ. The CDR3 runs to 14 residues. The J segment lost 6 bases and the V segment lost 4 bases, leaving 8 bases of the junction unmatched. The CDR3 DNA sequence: TGCGCCAGCAGCCCTGGGACTAAAACCGATACGCAGTATTTT. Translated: CASSPGTKTDTQYF.

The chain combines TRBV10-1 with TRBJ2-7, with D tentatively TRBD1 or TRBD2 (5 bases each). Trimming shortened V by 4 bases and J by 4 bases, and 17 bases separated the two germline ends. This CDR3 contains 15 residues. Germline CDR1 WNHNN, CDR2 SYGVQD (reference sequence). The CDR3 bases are TGCGCCAGCAGTGCTCCGGGACGCCGGCCTTACGAGCAGTACTTC. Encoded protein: CASSAPGRRPYEQYF.

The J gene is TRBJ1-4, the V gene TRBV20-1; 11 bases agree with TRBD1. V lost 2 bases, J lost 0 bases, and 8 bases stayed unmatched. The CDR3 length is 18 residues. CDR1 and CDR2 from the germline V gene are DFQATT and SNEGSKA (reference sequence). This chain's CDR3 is CSARYRDRGTSTNEKLFF. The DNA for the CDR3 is TGCAGTGCTAGATACAGGGACAGGGGGACTTCAACTAATGAAAAACTGTTTTTT.

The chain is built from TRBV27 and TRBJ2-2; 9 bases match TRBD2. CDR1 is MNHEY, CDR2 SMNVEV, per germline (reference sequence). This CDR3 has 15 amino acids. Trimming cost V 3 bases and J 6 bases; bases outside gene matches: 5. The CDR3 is CASSFGAGGSGELFF. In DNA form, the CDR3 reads TGTGCCAGCAGTTTCGGAGCGGGAGGATCCGGGGAGCTGTTTTTT.

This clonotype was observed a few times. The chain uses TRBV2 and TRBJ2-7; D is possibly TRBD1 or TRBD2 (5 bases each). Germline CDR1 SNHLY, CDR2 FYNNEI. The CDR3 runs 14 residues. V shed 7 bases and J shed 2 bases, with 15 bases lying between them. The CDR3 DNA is TGTGCCAGCATAGAGGGACCGGTCCCCTACGAGCAGTACTTC. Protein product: CASIEGPVPYEQYF. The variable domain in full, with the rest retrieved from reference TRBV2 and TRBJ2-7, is EPEVTQTPSHQVTQMGQEVILRCVPISNHLYFYWYRQILGQKVEFLVSFYNNEISEKSEIFDDQFSVERPDGSNFTLKIRSTKLEDSAMYFCASIEGPVPYEQYFGPGTRLTVT.

The CDR3 sequence: CASSSGQGQDTQYF. In DNA, the CDR3 is TGTGCCAGCAGTTCCGGACAGGGTCAAGATACGCAGTATTTT. The chain employs TRBV28 and TRBJ2-3; 8 bases map to TRBD1. This CDR3 region has 14 residues. Germline CDR1 is MDHEN and CDR2 is SYDVKM. V was clipped by 4 bases and J by 5 bases; unmatched bases: 5.